This T cell receptor beta chain was found in a study of T cells in Graves' hyperthyroidism and ophthalmopathy. About this clonotype: Its cognate antigen is unknown.

TCR beta CDR3 regions were amplified from RNA. First-round RT-PCR with HTBI primers amplified the TCR CDR3 region. TCRdb passed the multiplex PCR reads through MiXCR, listing each CDR3 protein once. The sample holds hundreds of thousands of distinct CDR3 sequences, 15% to 20% seen once. The CDR3 is 12 amino acids. Germline-derived CDR1 and CDR2 are SQVTM and ANQGSEA. Between the trimmed V and J ends, which lost 6 bases and 5 bases, there was a span of 14 bases. Study observations and caveats: Among thyroid clonotypes expanded above 0.001, most also appeared in blood.

Disease duration was under 3 months in the ophthalmopathy patients, who also had a Clinical Activity Score of at least 3 and a NOSPECS grade of at least 4. This clonotype originated in a man aged 40-50 years with Graves' ophthalmopathy. The chain combines TRBV29-1 with TRBJ2-7; D is ambiguous. The source material was blood. The CDR3 here is CSVKQPTDEQYF. CDR3 DNA sequence: TGCAGCGTAAAACAGCCGACTGACGAGCAGTACTTC.